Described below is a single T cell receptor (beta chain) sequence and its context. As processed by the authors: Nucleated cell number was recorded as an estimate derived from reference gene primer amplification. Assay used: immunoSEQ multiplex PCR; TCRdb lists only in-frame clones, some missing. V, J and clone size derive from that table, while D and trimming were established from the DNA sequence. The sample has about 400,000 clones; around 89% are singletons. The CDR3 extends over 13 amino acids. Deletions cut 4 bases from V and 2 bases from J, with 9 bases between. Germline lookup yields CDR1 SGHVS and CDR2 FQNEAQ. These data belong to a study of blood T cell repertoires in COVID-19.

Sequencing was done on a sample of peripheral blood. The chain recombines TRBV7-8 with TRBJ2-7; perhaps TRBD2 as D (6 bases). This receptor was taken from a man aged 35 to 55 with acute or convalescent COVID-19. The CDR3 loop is CASSWASAYEQYF. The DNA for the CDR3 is TGTGCCAGCAGCTGGGCTAGCGCCTACGAGCAGTACTTC.